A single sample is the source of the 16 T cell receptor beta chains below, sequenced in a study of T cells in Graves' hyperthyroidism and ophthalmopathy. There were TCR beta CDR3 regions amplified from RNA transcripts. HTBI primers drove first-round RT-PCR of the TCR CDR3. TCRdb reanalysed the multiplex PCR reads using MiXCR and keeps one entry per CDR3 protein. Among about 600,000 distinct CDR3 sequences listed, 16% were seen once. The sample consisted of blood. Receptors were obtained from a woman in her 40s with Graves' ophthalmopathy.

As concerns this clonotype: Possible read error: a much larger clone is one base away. This CDR3 is CASSLRLSTGELVF. The CDR3 bases are TGTGCCAGCAGCCTCCGCCTTAGTACCGGGGAGCTGGTTTTT. The chain joins TRBV14 to TRBJ2-2; D is possibly TRBD2 (5 bases). CDR3 length: 14 amino acids. The germline V gene encodes CDR1 SGHDN and CDR2 FVKESK.

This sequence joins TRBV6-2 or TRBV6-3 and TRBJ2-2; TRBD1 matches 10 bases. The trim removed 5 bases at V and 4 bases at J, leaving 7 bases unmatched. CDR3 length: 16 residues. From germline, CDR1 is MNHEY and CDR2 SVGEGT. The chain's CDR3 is CASSDRGRSVTGELFF. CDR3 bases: TGTGCCAGCAGTGACAGGGGGCGAAGCGTCACCGGGGAGCTGTTTTTT.

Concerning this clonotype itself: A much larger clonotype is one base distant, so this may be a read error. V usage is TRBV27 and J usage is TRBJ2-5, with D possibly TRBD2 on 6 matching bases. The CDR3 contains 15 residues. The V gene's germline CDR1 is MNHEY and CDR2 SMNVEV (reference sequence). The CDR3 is CASNLRRGLQETQYF. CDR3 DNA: TGTGCCAGCAATTTAAGGCGGGGATTGCAGGAGACCCAGTACTTC.

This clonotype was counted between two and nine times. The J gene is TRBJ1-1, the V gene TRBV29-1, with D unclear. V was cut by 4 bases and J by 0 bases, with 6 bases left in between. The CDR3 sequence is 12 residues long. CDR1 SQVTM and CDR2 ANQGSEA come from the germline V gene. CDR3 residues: CSVGRMNTEAFF. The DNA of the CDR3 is TGCAGCGTTGGCCGTATGAACACTGAAGCTTTCTTT.

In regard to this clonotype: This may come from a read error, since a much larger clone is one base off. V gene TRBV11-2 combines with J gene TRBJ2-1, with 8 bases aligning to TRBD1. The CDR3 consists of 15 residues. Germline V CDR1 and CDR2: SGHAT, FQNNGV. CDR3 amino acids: CASSPRTGWYNERFF. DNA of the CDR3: TGTGCCAGCAGCCCAAGGACAGGGTGGTACAATGAGCGGTTCTTC. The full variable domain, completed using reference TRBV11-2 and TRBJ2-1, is EAGVAQSPRYKIIEKRQSVAFWCNPISGHATLYWYQQILGQGPKLLIQFQNNGVVDDSQLPKDRFSAERLKGVDSTLKIQPAKLEDSAVYLCASSPRTGWYNERFFGPGTRLTVL.

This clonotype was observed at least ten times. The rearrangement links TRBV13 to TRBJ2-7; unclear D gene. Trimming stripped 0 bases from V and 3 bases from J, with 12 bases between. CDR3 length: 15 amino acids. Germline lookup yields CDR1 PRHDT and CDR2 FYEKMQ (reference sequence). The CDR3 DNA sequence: TGTGCCAGCAGCTTAGGGGCATGGCCGCACTACGAGCAGTACTTC. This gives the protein CASSLGAWPHYEQYF. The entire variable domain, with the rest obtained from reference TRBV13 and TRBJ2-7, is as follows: AAGVIQSPRHLIKEKRETATLKCYPIPRHDTVYWYQQGPGQDPQFLISFYEKMQSDKGSIPDRFSAQQFSDYHSELNMSSLELGDSALYFCASSLGAWPHYEQYFGPGTRLTVT.

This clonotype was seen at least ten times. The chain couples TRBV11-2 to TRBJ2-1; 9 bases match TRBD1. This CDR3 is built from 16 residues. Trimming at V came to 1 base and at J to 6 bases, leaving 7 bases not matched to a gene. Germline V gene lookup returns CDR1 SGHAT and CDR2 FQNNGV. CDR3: CASSLVHGTGSNEQFF. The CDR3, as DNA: TGTGCCAGCAGCTTAGTTCATGGGACAGGGAGCAATGAGCAGTTCTTC. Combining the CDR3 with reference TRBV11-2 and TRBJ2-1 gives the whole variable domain EAGVAQSPRYKIIEKRQSVAFWCNPISGHATLYWYQQILGQGPKLLIQFQNNGVVDDSQLPKDRFSAERLKGVDSTLKIQPAKLEDSAVYLCASSLVHGTGSNEQFFGPGTRLTVL.

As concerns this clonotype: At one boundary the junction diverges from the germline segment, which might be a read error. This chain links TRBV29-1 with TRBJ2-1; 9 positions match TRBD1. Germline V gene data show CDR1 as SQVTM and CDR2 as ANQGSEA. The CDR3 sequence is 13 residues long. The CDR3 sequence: CSVRTGDHNGQFF. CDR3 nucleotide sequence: TGCAGCGTTCGGACAGGGGACCACAATGGGCAGTTCTTC.

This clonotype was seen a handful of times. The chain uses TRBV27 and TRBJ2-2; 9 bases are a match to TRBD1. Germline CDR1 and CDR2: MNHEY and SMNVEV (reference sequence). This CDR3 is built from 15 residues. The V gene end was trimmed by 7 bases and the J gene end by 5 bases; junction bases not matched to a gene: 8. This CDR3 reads CASTLADRGTGELFF. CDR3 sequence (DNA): TGTGCCAGCACCTTAGCGGACAGGGGTACCGGGGAGCTGTTTTTT.

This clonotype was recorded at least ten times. CDR3 DNA sequence: TGTGCCAGCAGCTTCACAGGGGTGGGTGAAGCTTTCTTT. This gives the protein CASSFTGVGEAFF. The chain employs TRBV13 and TRBJ1-1; 7 bases fit TRBD1. CDR3 size: 13 residues. CDR1 is PRHDT, CDR2 FYEKMQ, per germline (reference sequence). Trimming cost V 3 bases and J 7 bases; bases outside gene matches: 5.

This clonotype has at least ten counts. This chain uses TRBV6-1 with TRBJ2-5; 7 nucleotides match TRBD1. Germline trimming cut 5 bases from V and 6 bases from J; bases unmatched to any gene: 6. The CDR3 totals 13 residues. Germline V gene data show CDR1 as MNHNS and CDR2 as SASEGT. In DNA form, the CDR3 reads TGTGCCAGCAGTCCCGGGACAGTCCAGACCCAGTACTTC. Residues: CASSPGTVQTQYF.

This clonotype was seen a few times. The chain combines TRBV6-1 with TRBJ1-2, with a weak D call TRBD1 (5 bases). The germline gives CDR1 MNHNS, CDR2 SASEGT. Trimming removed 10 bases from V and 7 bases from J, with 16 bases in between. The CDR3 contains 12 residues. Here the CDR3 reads CATTPHRFGYTF. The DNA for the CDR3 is TGTGCCACCACTCCTCACAGGTTTGGCTACACCTTC.

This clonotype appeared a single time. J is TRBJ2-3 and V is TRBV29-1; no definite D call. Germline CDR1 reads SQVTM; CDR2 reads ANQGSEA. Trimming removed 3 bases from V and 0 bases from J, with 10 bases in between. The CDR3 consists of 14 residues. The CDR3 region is CSVDPRQSTDTQYF. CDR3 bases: TGCAGCGTTGATCCGAGGCAGAGCACAGATACGCAGTATTTT.

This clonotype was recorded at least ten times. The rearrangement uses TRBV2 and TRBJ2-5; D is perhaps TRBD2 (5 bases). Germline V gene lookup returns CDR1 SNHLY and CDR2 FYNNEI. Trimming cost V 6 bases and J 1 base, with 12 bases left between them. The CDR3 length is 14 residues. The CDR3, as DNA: TGTGCCAGCAGACTACAAGCGGCCCAAGAGACCCAGTACTTC. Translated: CASRLQAAQETQYF.

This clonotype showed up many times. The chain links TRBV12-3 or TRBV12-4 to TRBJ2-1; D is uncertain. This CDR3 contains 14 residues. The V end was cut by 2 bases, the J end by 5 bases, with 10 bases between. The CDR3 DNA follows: TGTGCCAGCAGTTTATTTGGGCCCAACAATGAGCAGTTCTTC. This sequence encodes CASSLFGPNNEQFF.

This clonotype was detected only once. The CDR3 region has the DNA TGCAGCGTTGAAGATCTCTGGGACACAGATACGCAGTATTTT. Protein product: CSVEDLWDTDTQYF. This rearrangement joins TRBV29-1 to TRBJ2-3, with D uncertain. Germline V gene sequence: CDR1 SQVTM, CDR2 ANQGSEA. Trimming removed 0 bases at V and 2 bases at J, with 9 bases between. This CDR3 is 14 amino acids long.